What follows describes a single T cell receptor beta chain. The antigen remains unidentified. Assay: immunoSEQ multiplex PCR; the TCRdb copy retains only in-frame clones and omits some. Seen here are about 160,000 clones, roughly 90% observed once, and the top ten hold around 5.9%. The data were taken from a study of T cell responses to AZD1222 COVID-19 vaccine. Broader study findings: Baseline antibody screening turned up just five to seven seropositive AZD1222 recipients.

The CDR3 length is 14 residues. Germline CDR1 and CDR2: KGHSH and LQKENI. Trimming shortened V by 4 bases and J by 5 bases, and 15 bases separated the two germline ends. This specimen was peripheral blood, taken on day 0 of AZD1222 vaccination. The chain uses TRBV18 and TRBJ2-7, with D unclear. The clonotype comes from an adult in good health. CDR3 coding DNA: TGTGCCAGCTCACTCGAGAATGGGCCACACGAGCAGTACTTC. Protein: CASSLENGPHEQYF.